One and the same sample provided the 28 T cell receptor beta chains below, sequenced in a study of control samples from healthy donors and cancer patients (dated by TCRdb to about 2020). To prepare the library, the immunoSEQ multiplex PCR assay was applied. TCRdb took over this immuneACCESS table, retaining in-frame rearrangements with V and J assigned. Such tables are incomplete; in checked studies, under half of the missing clones stem from an unresolved V gene, and the remainder is unexplained. In this sample the table shows about 150,000 clones, 93% of which occur a single time. Under 2.5% of the sample lies in the top ten. Sequenced material: blood. Receptor source: a man in his forties or fifties in good health.

This clone has only one observation. The J gene is TRBJ1-2, the V gene TRBV27; 9 bases are a match to TRBD1. The CDR3 consists of 14 residues. Trimming took 5 bases from V and 5 from J; bases not matched to a gene: 6. Germline V gene lookup returns CDR1 MNHEY and CDR2 SMNVEV (reference sequence). The CDR3 DNA reads as TGTGCCAGCAGTCCCACAGGGGGCCTATATGGCTACACCTTC. This sequence encodes CASSPTGGLYGYTF.

The chain recombines TRBV2 with TRBJ1-5, with 8 positions matching TRBD1. Germline V lookup: CDR1 SNHLY, CDR2 FYNNEI. V trimming: 6 bases; J trimming: 3 bases; junction bases outside the gene matches: 7. The CDR3 runs 15 residues. This chain's CDR3 is CASSRMGQVNQPQHF. DNA for the CDR3: TGTGCCAGCAGCCGCATGGGACAGGTCAATCAGCCCCAGCATTTT.

V usage is TRBV14 and J usage is TRBJ2-1; the D call may be TRBD1 or TRBD2 (5 bases each). The germline V gene has CDR1 SGHDN and CDR2 FVKESK. V gave up 2 bases and J gave up 6 bases, with 17 bases separating them. This CDR3 has 16 residues. CDR3 sequence reads: CASSQIGASWVNEQFF. The DNA for the CDR3 is TGTGCCAGCAGCCAAATCGGGGCTAGCTGGGTCAATGAGCAGTTCTTC.

The V gene is TRBV28, the J gene TRBJ1-5, with D tentatively TRBD1 (5 bases). This CDR3 region has 13 residues. Per germline, CDR1 MDHEN and CDR2 SYDVKM. Trimming pared 6 bases from V and 9 bases from J, leaving 15 bases between. Here the CDR3 reads CASSSTGQGPQHF. The CDR3 coding sequence is TGTGCCAGCAGCTCGACCGGACAAGGGCCCCAGCATTTT.

J is TRBJ2-3 and V is TRBV20-1; the D gene is possibly TRBD2 (6 bases). The germline V gene encodes CDR1 DFQATT and CDR2 SNEGSKA (reference sequence). Between the trimmed V and J ends, which lost 7 bases and 5 bases, there was a span of 7 bases. This CDR3 is 10 amino acids long. This chain's CDR3 is CSVEGDTQYF. The CDR3 DNA sequence: TGCAGTGTGGAGGGAGATACGCAGTATTTT.

The chain has TRBV24-1 and TRBJ2-1; 12 bases are a match to TRBD2. V was pared by 5 bases and J by 6 bases, with 22 bases of the junction left unmatched. CDR1 KGHDR and CDR2 SFDVKD come from the germline V gene. The CDR3 loop spans 21 amino acids. DNA for the CDR3: TGTGCCACCAGTGGTCCCCGGGACACACAGGGGCTAGCGGGAGGGACCAATGAGCAGTTCTTC. Translation gives CATSGPRDTQGLAGGTNEQFF.

The rearrangement links TRBV21-1 to TRBJ2-7; the listed D gene, TRBD2, was not tested against the DNA. TRBV21-1 is a pseudogene. The CDR3 has 16 residues. CDR3 residues: CASSKAPCSGRHEQYF. The CDR3 DNA follows: TGTGCCAGCAGCAAAGCGCCGTGTAGCGGGAGACACGAGCAGTACTTC.

V usage is TRBV29-1 and J usage is TRBJ2-5, with D maybe TRBD1 (6 bases). From germline, CDR1 is SQVTM and CDR2 ANQGSEA. The CDR3 extends over 14 amino acids. The ends were cut back, 5 bases at V and 6 bases at J, with 19 bases in the middle. The DNA for the CDR3 is TGCAGCGTTTACACTGGGGGCGGTGGGAAGACCCAGTACTTC. The encoded protein is CSVYTGGGGKTQYF.

V is TRBV9 and J is TRBJ1-5, with a possible D match to TRBD1 (6 bases). With 0 bases removed from V and 2 bases from J, the gap between germline ends came to 6 bases. Germline V gives CDR1 SGDLS, CDR2 YYNGEE. The CDR3 spans 14 residues. The CDR3 region is CASSVEGGNQPQHF. The CDR3 DNA follows: TGTGCCAGCAGCGTAGAGGGGGGCAATCAGCCCCAGCATTTT.

The gene calls are TRBV4-2 and TRBJ1-1; the D is unclear. The CDR3 runs to 15 residues. V was trimmed by 0 bases and J by 1 base, leaving 9 bases between them. Germline CDR1 LGHNA, CDR2 YNFKEQ. The CDR3 bases are TGTGCCAGCAGCCAAGATGGGTTCAAGAACACTGAAGCTTTCTTT. As protein: CASSQDGFKNTEAFF.

The rearrangement joins TRBV7-9 to TRBJ2-1; tentative D call: TRBD1 (5 bases). The CDR3 contains 12 residues. Looked up from germline, CDR1 is SEHNR and CDR2 is FQNEAQ (reference sequence). V dropped 2 bases and J dropped 8 bases, with 7 bases sitting between them. This CDR3 is CASSLKGYEQFF. The DNA of the CDR3 is TGTGCCAGCAGCTTAAAGGGGTATGAGCAGTTCTTC.

The rearrangement links TRBV11-3 to TRBJ2-1; D not certain. V lost 4 bases and J 10 bases, leaving 17 bases between the germline ends. CDR3 size: 14 residues. CDR1 is SGHNT, CDR2 YENEEA, per germline. The CDR3 region has the DNA TGTGCCAGCAGCTCCGGATTTTTGGGGATGGAGCAGTTCTTC. Its translation: CASSSGFLGMEQFF. The entire variable domain, with the rest obtained from reference TRBV11-3 and TRBJ2-1, is as follows: EAGVVQSPRYKIIEKKQPVAFWCNPISGHNTLYWYLQNLGQGPELLIRYENEEAVDDSQLPKDRFSAERLKGVDSTLKIQPAELGDSAVYLCASSSGFLGMEQFFGPGTRLTVL.

The chain has TRBV19 and TRBJ1-2; 11 bases are a match to TRBD1. After removal of 6 bases from V and 7 bases from J, the junction contained 10 bases not matched to a gene. The CDR3 length is 15 residues. Germline CDR1 and CDR2: LNHDA and SQIVND (reference sequence). CDR3 coding DNA: TGTGCCAGTAGATCCGGACAGGGGGCGTGGAGTGGCTACACCTTC. It encodes CASRSGQGAWSGYTF. Using reference TRBV19 and TRBJ1-2 for the parts outside the CDR3, the full variable domain is DGGITQSPKYLFRKEGQNVTLSCEQNLNHDAMYWYRQDPGQGLRLIYYSQIVNDFQKGDIAEGYSVSREKKESFPLTVTSAQKNPTAFYLCASRSGQGAWSGYTFGSGTRLTVV.

The rearrangement links TRBV7-2 to TRBJ2-7; 16 bases agree with TRBD2. This CDR3 is 15 amino acids long. CDR1 is SGHTA and CDR2 is FQGNSA in the germline V gene. V dropped 3 bases and J dropped 4; count of bases not matched to a gene: 0. The CDR3 DNA is TGTGCCAGCAGCTTGGGACTAGCGGGGGGGTACGAGCAGTACTTC. It yields the protein CASSLGLAGGYEQYF.

The chain's CDR3 is CASSLAGSTGELFF. CDR3 sequence (DNA): TGTGCCAGCAGCTTAGCGGGCAGCACCGGGGAGCTGTTTTTT. This sequence joins TRBV7-6 and TRBJ2-2; D unresolved. Germline CDR1 and CDR2: SGHVS and FNYEAQ. CDR3 length: 14 residues. Trimming left V 0 bases short and J 4 bases short, with 6 bases between.

The genes are TRBV5-1 and TRBJ1-4; D uncertain. The germline V and J ends were trimmed by 7 bases and 5 bases, with 15 bases remaining between them. This CDR3 is 14 amino acids long. Germline V gene data show CDR1 as SGHRS and CDR2 as YFSETQ. The CDR3 loop is CASGPGAPNEKLFF. CDR3 coding DNA: TGCGCCAGCGGCCCCGGTGCGCCGAATGAAAAACTGTTTTTT.

This clone was observed a single time. The V gene is TRBV7-9, the J gene TRBJ2-4; D is undetermined. Trimming took off 1 base at V and 9 bases at J, with 13 bases between the two ends. This CDR3 is built from 14 residues. The germline CDR1 and CDR2 sequences are SEHNR and FQNEAQ (reference sequence). CDR3 in DNA: TGTGCCAGCAGCTTAGATGCGAGCACCCCCATTCAGTACTTC. Its protein is CASSLDASTPIQYF.

On this clone itself: One end of the junction is discordant with germline, which a read error may explain. The chain joins TRBV7-7 to TRBJ2-2; TRBD1 matches 12 bases. The CDR3 length is 15 residues. Germline CDR1 SSHAT, CDR2 FNYEAQ (reference sequence). The CDR3 region has the DNA TGTGCTAGCACACCGGGACAGGGGGCCACCGGGGAGCTGTTTTTT. This sequence encodes CASTPGQGATGELFF.

This clone came up a few times. This chain connects TRBV6-5 to TRBJ1-1, with 7 positions matching TRBD1. This CDR3 spans 11 amino acids. Germline V gene lookup returns CDR1 MNHEY and CDR2 SVGAGI. J gave up 14 bases and V 5 bases, and 8 bases lay outside the gene matches. CDR3 loop: CASSTWTGTFF. In nucleotides, the CDR3 is TGTGCCAGCAGTACCTGGACAGGTACGTTCTTT.

J is TRBJ2-5 and V is TRBV3-1 (or the pseudogene TRBV3-2); a possible D gene is TRBD1 (5 bases). V was pared by 4 bases and J by 2 bases, with 11 bases between. Germline V lookup: CDR1 LGHDT, CDR2 YNNKEL (reference sequence). The CDR3 runs to 14 residues. CDR3 region: CASSLLRAQETQYF. DNA of the CDR3: TGTGCCAGCAGCCTCCTCAGGGCACAAGAGACCCAGTACTTC.

This sequence joins TRBV3-1 (or the pseudogene TRBV3-2) and TRBJ2-1, with 7 nucleotides matching TRBD2. This CDR3 is 17 amino acids long. The germline V gene encodes CDR1 LGHDT and CDR2 YNNKEL (reference sequence). Trimming at V came to 0 bases and at J to 2 bases, leaving 7 bases not matched to a gene. The CDR3 region is CASSQDRAGVTYNEQFF. The CDR3 DNA reads as TGTGCCAGCAGCCAAGATAGGGCGGGAGTTACCTACAATGAGCAGTTCTTC.

This clone appeared once. The genes are TRBV6-5 and TRBJ1-1; D gene ambiguous. The CDR3 contains 14 residues. Looked up from germline, CDR1 is MNHEY and CDR2 is SVGAGI. V lost 2 bases and J 1 base, leaving 8 bases between the germline ends. As DNA, the CDR3 is TGTGCCAGCAGTTACGGTTTCGGGAACACTGAAGCTTTCTTT. Amino acid sequence: CASSYGFGNTEAFF.

The chain links TRBV7-3 to TRBJ1-1, with D possibly matching TRBD1 (5 bases). Germline V lookup: CDR1 SGHTA, CDR2 FQGTGA. The CDR3 sequence is 17 residues long. The V gene lost 1 base and the J gene lost 1 base, with 16 bases spanning the gap. The CDR3 is CASSLKQDRKTNTEAFF. In DNA, the CDR3 is TGTGCCAGCAGCTTAAAACAAGACAGAAAGACGAACACTGAAGCTTTCTTT.

This clone was found a few times. This chain uses TRBV27 with TRBJ2-1; 7 bases line up with TRBD1. The CDR3 runs to 16 residues. The ends lost 1 base at V and 3 bases at J; junction bases unmatched: 6. In germline, CDR1 is MNHEY, CDR2 SMNVEV (reference sequence). The CDR3 region has the DNA TGTGCCAGCAGTTTATACAGGGGAATAATCTACAATGAGCAGTTCTTC. Its protein product is CASSLYRGIIYNEQFF.

V is TRBV5-8 and J is TRBJ1-5; a weak D match, TRBD1 (5 bases). The CDR3 runs 18 residues. V was pared by 4 bases and J by 0 bases, with 20 bases between. Germline CDR1 and CDR2: SGHTS and YDEGEE. The CDR3 loop is CASSPGGMGPYSNQPQHF. The CDR3 DNA reads as TGTGCCAGCAGCCCGGGAGGGATGGGACCCTATAGCAATCAGCCCCAGCATTTT.

This clone occurred once. V is TRBV2 and J is TRBJ2-3, with 8 bases identical to TRBD1. The CDR3 sequence is 15 residues long. The V segment lost 7 bases and the J segment 0 bases; nucleotides outside the gene matches: 6. The germline V gene encodes CDR1 SNHLY and CDR2 FYNNEI. CDR3 in amino acids: CASIRDRWSTDTQYF. Written as DNA, the CDR3 is TGTGCCAGCATACGGGACAGGTGGAGCACAGATACGCAGTATTTT.

The chain joins TRBV5-4 to TRBJ2-1; 14 nucleotides agree with TRBD2. The CDR3 spans 17 residues. V dropped 4 bases and J dropped 3; count of bases not matched to a gene: 6. Germline CDR1 and CDR2: SGHNT and YYREEE (reference sequence). The CDR3 DNA reads as TGTGCCAGCAGCCCGGGACTAGCGGGAGCGCTCTACAATGAGCAGTTCTTC. It specifies CASSPGLAGALYNEQFF.

The chain uses TRBV4-1 and TRBJ2-2, with D perhaps TRBD1 (6 bases). Trimming left V 3 bases short and J 3 bases short, with 20 bases between. Germline CDR1 is MGHRA and CDR2 is YSYEKL. This CDR3 has 18 amino acids. CDR3 nucleotides: TGCGCCAGCAGCCAGACTATCGCGGCAGGGGCGGACACCGGGGAGCTGTTTTTT. This gives the protein CASSQTIAAGADTGELFF.